This entry lists 10 T cell receptor beta chains sequenced from one sample in a study of blood T cell repertoires in COVID-19. The table came from immunoSEQ multiplex PCR; TCRdb's copy has only in-frame clones and leaves some out. Of about 180,000 clones detected, roughly 77% appear once; the ten largest clones hold roughly 12%. The material sequenced was peripheral blood. Receptors were obtained from a woman of 80 years or more with COVID-19, enrolled during active disease.

The rearrangement joins TRBV2 to TRBJ2-7, with TRBD1 matching 9 bases. The CDR3 has 12 residues. The germline CDR1 and CDR2 sequences are SNHLY and FYNNEI. V lost 9 bases to trimming and J lost 3 bases; unmatched junction nucleotides: 3. The CDR3 coding sequence is TGTGCCAGTGGACAGGGGAGCTACGAGCAGTACTTC. Its translation is CASGQGSYEQYF.

The chain uses TRBV18 and TRBJ2-2, with 9 bases lining up with TRBD2. This CDR3 has 16 residues. The ends lost 4 bases at V and 6 bases at J; junction bases unmatched: 9. In germline, CDR1 is KGHSH, CDR2 LQKENI. Here the CDR3 DNA reads TGTGCCAGCTCACATCCCGGGACTAGCCATTCCGGGGAGCTGTTTTTT. Its translation is CASSHPGTSHSGELFF.

The rearrangement links TRBV4-2 to TRBJ1-4, with 9 bases fitting TRBD1. J gave up 3 bases and V 2 bases, and 7 bases lay outside the gene matches. CDR3 length: 17 residues. In germline, CDR1 is LGHNA, CDR2 YNFKEQ. CDR3: CASSQPPGQGPNEKLFF. CDR3 DNA sequence: TGTGCCAGCAGCCAACCTCCGGGACAGGGCCCTAATGAAAAACTGTTTTTT.

CDR3 nucleotides: TGTGCCAGCAGCCCCCGGCGGGGGGAGGAGGCTTTCTTT. It is translated as CASSPRRGEEAFF. The rearrangement joins TRBV11-3 to TRBJ1-1, with D maybe TRBD1 (5 bases). Germline lookup yields CDR1 SGHNT and CDR2 YENEEA. The V gene lost 5 bases and the J gene lost 11 bases, with 18 bases spanning the gap. The CDR3 contains 13 residues.

In its sample, this clone was seen a few times. The CDR3: CASSLGRGSYNEQFF. CDR3 nucleotides: TGTGCCAGCAGCTTAGGACGAGGCTCCTACAATGAGCAGTTCTTC. J is TRBJ2-1 and V is TRBV7-9; D not certain. The CDR3 is 15 residues long. Germline loops: CDR1 SEHNR, CDR2 FQNEAQ (reference sequence). The ends were cut back, 1 base at V and 0 bases at J, with 7 bases in the middle.

The gene calls are TRBV4-2 and TRBJ2-7; perhaps TRBD1 as D (5 bases). Germline V gene data show CDR1 as LGHNA and CDR2 as YNFKEQ. V was shortened by 0 bases and J by 5 bases, with 17 bases between the two germline ends. The CDR3 contains 16 residues. DNA for the CDR3: TGTGCCAGCAGCCAAGATTGGCAGGGCTCAGTGCACGAGCAGTACTTC. This sequence encodes CASSQDWQGSVHEQYF.

The chain's CDR3 is CASSQVYLRGTETQYF. DNA for the CDR3: TGCGCCAGCAGCCAAGTCTATCTTAGGGGAACCGAGACCCAGTACTTC. The rearrangement uses TRBV4-1 and TRBJ2-5; possible D gene TRBD1, 5 bases. This CDR3 has 16 amino acids. In germline, CDR1 is MGHRA, CDR2 YSYEKL. Trimming shortened V by 1 base and J by 5 bases, and 17 bases separated the two germline ends.

The rearrangement uses TRBV6-5 and TRBJ1-5; TRBD1 agrees at 7 bases. The CDR3 consists of 15 residues. The germline gives CDR1 MNHEY, CDR2 SVGAGI. V dropped 5 bases and J dropped 6; count of bases not matched to a gene: 10. CDR3 sequence reads: CASSRAGTAVQPQHF. For the CDR3, the DNA is TGTGCCAGCAGTCGTGCCGGGACAGCGGTTCAGCCCCAGCATTTT.

The chain couples TRBV9 to TRBJ1-6; no clear D. Per the germline V gene, CDR1 is SGDLS and CDR2 is YYNGEE. This CDR3 contains 14 residues. Trimming took off 4 bases at V and 5 bases at J, with 10 bases between the two ends. The chain's CDR3 is CASSPGVDNSPLHF. The CDR3 DNA is TGTGCCAGCAGCCCCGGTGTAGATAATTCACCCCTCCACTTT.

This clone showed up many times. The chain has TRBV27 and TRBJ1-5; 7 bases fit TRBD1. Germline trimming cut 6 bases from V and 0 bases from J; bases unmatched to any gene: 5. The CDR3 loop spans 15 amino acids. Germline V gene lookup returns CDR1 MNHEY and CDR2 SMNVEV (reference sequence). CDR3: CASRDRRNSNQPQHF. CDR3 bases: TGTGCCAGCAGGGACAGGAGGAATAGCAATCAGCCCCAGCATTTT.